This T cell receptor beta chain was profiled in a study of cytomegalovirus exposure and HLA in healthy donors. Germline CDR1 and CDR2: LNHDA and SQIVND (reference sequence). The length of the CDR3 is 15 residues. J gave up 5 bases and V 4 bases, and 10 bases lay outside the gene matches. Concerning this clone itself: Its target is unknown.

The PCR contained 60 Vbeta and 13 Jbeta primers. Sequenced by immunoSEQ multiplex PCR; TCRdb stores in-frame clones only, minus some. Among 150,000 to 200,000 clones listed, approximately 86% were seen once. Study-wide results and limits: The study dropped some indistinguishable V segments, TRBV6-2 and TRBV6-3 among them. Follow-up analysis later connected one missense variant in DCLRE1C with trimming of TCR beta V- and J-genes.

V gene TRBV19 combines with J gene TRBJ1-1; 7 nucleotides align to TRBD1. This clonotype was obtained from a young woman in good health and CMV-seronegative. The sequencing sample was made of PBMCs. The CDR3 loop is CASSTPGGGQTEAFF. The CDR3 DNA follows: TGTGCCAGTAGTACCCCGGGAGGGGGCCAGACTGAAGCTTTCTTT. The variable domain in full, with the rest retrieved from reference TRBV19 and TRBJ1-1, is DGGITQSPKYLFRKEGQNVTLSCEQNLNHDAMYWYRQDPGQGLRLIYYSQIVNDFQKGDIAEGYSVSREKKESFPLTVTSAQKNPTAFYLCASSTPGGGQTEAFFGQGTRLTVV.